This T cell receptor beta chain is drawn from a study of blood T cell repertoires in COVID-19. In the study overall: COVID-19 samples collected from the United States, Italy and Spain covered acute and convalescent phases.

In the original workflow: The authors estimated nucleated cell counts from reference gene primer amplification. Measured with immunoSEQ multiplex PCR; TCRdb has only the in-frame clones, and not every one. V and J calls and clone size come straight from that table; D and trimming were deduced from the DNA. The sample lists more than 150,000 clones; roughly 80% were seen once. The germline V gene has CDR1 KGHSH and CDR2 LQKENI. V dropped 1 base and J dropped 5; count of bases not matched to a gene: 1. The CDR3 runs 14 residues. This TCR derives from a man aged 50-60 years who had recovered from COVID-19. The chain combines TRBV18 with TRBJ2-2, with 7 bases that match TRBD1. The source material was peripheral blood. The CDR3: CASSPRQGTGELFF. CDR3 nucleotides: TGTGCCAGCTCACCACGACAGGGAACCGGGGAGCTGTTTTTT.